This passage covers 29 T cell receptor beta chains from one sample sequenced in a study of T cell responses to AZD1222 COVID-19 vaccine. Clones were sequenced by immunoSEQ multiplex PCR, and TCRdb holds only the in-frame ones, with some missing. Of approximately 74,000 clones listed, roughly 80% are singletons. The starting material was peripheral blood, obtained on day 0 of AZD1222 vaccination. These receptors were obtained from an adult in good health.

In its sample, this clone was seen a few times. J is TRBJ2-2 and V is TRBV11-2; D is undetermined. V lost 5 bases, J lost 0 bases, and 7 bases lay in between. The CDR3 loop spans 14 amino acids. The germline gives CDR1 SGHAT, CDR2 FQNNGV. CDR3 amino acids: CASSQTTNTGELFF. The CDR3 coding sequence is TGTGCCAGCAGCCAAACGACGAACACCGGGGAGCTGTTTTTT. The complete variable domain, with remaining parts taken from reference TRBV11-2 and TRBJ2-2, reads EAGVAQSPRYKIIEKRQSVAFWCNPISGHATLYWYQQILGQGPKLLIQFQNNGVVDDSQLPKDRFSAERLKGVDSTLKIQPAKLEDSAVYLCASSQTTNTGELFFGEGSRLTVL.

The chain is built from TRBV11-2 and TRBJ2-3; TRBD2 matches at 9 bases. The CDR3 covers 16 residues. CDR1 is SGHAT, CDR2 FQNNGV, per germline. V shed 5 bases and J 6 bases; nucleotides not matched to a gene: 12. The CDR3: CASSRSLAGVSDTQYF. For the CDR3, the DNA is TGTGCCAGCAGCCGATCTTTAGCGGGAGTATCCGATACGCAGTATTTT.

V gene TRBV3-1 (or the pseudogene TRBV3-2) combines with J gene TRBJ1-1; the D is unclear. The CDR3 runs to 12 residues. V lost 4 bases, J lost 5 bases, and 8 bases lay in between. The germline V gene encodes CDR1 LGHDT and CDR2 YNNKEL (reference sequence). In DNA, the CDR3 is TGTGCCAGCAGCCGTTTAGGGACTGAAGCTTTCTTT. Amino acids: CASSRLGTEAFF.

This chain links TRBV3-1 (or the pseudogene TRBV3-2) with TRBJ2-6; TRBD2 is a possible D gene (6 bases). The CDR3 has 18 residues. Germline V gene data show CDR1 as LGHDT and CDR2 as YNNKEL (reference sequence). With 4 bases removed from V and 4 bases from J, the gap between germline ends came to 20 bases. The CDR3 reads CASSPPAGKTSGANVLTF. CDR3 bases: TGTGCCAGCAGCCCACCTGCGGGAAAAACGTCGGGGGCCAACGTCCTGACTTTC.

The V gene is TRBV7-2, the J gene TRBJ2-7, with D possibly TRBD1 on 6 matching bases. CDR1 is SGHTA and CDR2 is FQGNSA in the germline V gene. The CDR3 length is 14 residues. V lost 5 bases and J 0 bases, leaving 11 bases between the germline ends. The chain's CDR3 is CASSPQQGSYEQYF. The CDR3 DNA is TGTGCCAGCAGCCCGCAACAGGGCTCCTACGAGCAGTACTTC.

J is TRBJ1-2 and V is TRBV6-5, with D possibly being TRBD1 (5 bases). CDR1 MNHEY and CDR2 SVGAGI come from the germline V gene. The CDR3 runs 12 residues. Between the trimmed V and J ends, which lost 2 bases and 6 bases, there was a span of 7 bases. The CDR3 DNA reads TGTGCCAGCAGTTACGGGGGGAATGGCTACACCTTC. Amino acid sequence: CASSYGGNGYTF.

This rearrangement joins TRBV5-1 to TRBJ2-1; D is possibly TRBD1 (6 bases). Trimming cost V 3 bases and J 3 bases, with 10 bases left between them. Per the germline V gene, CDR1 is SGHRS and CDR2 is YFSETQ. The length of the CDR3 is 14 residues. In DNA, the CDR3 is TGCGCCAGCAGCTCGGACAGTGTCTACAATGAGCAGTTCTTC. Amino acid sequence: CASSSDSVYNEQFF.

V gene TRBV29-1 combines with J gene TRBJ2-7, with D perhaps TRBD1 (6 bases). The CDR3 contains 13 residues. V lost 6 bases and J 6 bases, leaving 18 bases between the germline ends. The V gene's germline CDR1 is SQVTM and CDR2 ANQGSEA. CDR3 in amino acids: CSVRVAGVGEQYF. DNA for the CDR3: TGCAGCGTCCGTGTTGCAGGGGTGGGCGAGCAGTACTTC.

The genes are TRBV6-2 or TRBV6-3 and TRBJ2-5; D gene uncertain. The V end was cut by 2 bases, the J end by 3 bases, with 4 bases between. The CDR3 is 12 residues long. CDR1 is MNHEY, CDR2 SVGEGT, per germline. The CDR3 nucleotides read TGTGCCAGCAGTTACGCAGAAGAGACCCAGTACTTC. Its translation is CASSYAEETQYF.

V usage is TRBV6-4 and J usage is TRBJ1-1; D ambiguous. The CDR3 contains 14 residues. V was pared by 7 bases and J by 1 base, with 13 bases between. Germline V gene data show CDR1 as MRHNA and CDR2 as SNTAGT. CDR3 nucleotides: TGTGCCAGCACCAGTGCGCCGGGGAACACTGAAGCTTTCTTT. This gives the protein CASTSAPGNTEAFF.

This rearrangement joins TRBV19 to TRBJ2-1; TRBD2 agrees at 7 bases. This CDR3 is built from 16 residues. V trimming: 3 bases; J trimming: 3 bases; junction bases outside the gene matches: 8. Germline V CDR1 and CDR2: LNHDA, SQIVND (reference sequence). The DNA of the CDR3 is TGTGCCAGTAGTATCATCCGGCTAGCGGACTACAATGAGCAGTTCTTC. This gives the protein CASSIIRLADYNEQFF. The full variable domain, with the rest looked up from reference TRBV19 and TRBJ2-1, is DGGITQSPKYLFRKEGQNVTLSCEQNLNHDAMYWYRQDPGQGLRLIYYSQIVNDFQKGDIAEGYSVSREKKESFPLTVTSAQKNPTAFYLCASSIIRLADYNEQFFGPGTRLTVL.

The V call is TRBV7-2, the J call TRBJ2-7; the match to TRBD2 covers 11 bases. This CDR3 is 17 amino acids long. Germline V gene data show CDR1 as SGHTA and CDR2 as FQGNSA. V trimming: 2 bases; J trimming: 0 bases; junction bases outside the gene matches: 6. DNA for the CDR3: TGTGCCAGCAGCTTAAGGTCCGGGACTAGCGGCTCCTACGAGCAGTACTTC. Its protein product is CASSLRSGTSGSYEQYF.

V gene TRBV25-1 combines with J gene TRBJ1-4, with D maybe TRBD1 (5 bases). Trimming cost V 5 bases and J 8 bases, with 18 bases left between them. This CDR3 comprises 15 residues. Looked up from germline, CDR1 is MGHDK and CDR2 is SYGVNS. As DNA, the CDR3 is TGTGCCAGCAGTCTGAGCGAGGGGCTGGAGGAAAAACTGTTTTTT. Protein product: CASSLSEGLEEKLFF. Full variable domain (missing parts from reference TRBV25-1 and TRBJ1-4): EADIYQTPRYLVIGTGKKITLECSQTMGHDKMYWYQQDPGMELHLIHYSYGVNSTEKGDLSSESTVSRIRTEHFPLTLESARPSHTSQYLCASSLSEGLEEKLFFGSGTQLSVL.

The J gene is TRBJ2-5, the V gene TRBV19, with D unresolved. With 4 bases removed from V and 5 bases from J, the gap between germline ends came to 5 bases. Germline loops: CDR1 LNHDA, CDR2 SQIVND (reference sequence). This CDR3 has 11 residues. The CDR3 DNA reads TGTGCCAGTAGTAGGCGCGAGACCCAGTACTTC. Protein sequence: CASSRRETQYF.

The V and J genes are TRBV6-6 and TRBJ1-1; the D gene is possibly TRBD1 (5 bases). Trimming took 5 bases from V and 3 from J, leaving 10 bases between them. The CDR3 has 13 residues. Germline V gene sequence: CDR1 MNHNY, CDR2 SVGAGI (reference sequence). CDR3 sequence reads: CASSTGTHTEAFF. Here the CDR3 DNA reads TGTGCCAGCAGTACCGGGACGCACACTGAAGCTTTCTTT.

In DNA, the CDR3 is TGTGCATTGACTAGCGGGGCTTCCTACGAGCAGTACTTC. Protein sequence: CALTSGASYEQYF. The rearrangement uses TRBV30 and TRBJ2-7; 11 bases match TRBD2. Per germline, CDR1 GTSNPN and CDR2 SVGIG (reference sequence). The CDR3 extends over 13 amino acids.

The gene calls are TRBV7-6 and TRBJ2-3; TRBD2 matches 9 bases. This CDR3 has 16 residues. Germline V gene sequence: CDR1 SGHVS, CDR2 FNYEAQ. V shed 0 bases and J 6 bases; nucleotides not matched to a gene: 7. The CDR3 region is CASSLALVAGADTQYF. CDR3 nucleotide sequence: TGTGCCAGCAGCTTAGCTTTAGTAGCGGGAGCGGATACGCAGTATTTT.

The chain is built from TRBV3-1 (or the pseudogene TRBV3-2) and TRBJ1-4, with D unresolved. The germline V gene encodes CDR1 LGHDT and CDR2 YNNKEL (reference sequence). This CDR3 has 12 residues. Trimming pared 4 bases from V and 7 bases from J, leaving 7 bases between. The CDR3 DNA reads TGTGCCAGCAGCCCGTTAGGTGAAAAACTGTTTTTT. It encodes CASSPLGEKLFF.

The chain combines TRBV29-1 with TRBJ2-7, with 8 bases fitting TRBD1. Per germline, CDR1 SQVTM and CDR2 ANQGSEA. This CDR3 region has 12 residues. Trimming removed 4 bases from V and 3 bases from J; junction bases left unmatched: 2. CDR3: CSVGGQDYEQYF. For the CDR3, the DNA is TGCAGCGTTGGGGGACAGGACTACGAGCAGTACTTC.

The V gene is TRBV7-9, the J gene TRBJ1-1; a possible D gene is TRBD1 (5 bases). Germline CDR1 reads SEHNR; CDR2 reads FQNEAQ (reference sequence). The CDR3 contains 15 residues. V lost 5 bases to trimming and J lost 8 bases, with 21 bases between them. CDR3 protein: CASSPKGRVGQEAFF. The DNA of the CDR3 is TGTGCCAGCAGCCCCAAGGGGCGTGTAGGTCAGGAAGCTTTCTTT.

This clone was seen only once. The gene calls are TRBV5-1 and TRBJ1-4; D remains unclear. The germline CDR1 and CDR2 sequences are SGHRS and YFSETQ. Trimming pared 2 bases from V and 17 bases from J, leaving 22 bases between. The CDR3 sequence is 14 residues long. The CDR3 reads CASSLGWEGGTVFF. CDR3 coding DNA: TGCGCCAGCAGCTTAGGGTGGGAAGGAGGTACGGTCTTTTTT. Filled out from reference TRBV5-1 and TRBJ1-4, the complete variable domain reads KAGVTQTPRYLIKTRGQQVTLSCSPISGHRSVSWYQQTPGQGLQFLFEYFSETQRNKGNFPGRFSGRQFSNSRSEMNVSTLELGDSALYLCASSLGWEGGTVFFGSGTQLSVL.

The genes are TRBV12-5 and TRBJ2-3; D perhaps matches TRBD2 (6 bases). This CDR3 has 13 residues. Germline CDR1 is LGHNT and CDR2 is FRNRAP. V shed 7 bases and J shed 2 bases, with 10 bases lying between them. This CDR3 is CASVRGTTDTQYF. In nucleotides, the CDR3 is TGTGCTAGTGTTCGCGGGACCACAGATACGCAGTATTTT.

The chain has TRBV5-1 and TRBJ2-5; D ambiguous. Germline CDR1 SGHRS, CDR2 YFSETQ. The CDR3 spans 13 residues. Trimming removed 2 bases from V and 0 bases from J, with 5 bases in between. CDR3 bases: TGCGCCAGCAGCTTCTCAAACCAAGAGACCCAGTACTTC. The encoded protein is CASSFSNQETQYF.

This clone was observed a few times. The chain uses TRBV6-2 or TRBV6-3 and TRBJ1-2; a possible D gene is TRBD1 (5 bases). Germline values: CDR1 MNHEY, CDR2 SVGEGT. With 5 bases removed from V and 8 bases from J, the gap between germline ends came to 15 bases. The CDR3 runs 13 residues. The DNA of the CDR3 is TGTGCCAGCAGTGGGGCAGAACGCCGGGGCTACACCTTC. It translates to CASSGAERRGYTF.

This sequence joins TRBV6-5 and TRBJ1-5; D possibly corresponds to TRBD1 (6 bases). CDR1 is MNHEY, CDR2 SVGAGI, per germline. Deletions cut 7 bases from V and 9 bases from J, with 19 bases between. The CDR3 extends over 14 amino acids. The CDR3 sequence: CASTPLRGAWPQHF. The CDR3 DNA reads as TGTGCCAGCACACCCCTCAGGGGAGCTTGGCCCCAGCATTTT.

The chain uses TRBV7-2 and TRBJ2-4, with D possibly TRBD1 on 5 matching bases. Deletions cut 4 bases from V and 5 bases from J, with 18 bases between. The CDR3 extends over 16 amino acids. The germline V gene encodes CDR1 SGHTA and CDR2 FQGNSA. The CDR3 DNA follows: TGTGCCAGCAGCTCTTCGCAAATTTGGGGCCAAAACATTCAGTACTTC. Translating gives CASSSSQIWGQNIQYF.

CDR3: CASSLETGNYGYTF. The CDR3 DNA is TGTGCCAGCAGCTTGGAGACGGGAAACTATGGCTACACCTTC. The V call is TRBV5-6, the J call TRBJ1-2; D is unclear. This CDR3 region has 14 residues. Per the germline V gene, CDR1 is SGHDT and CDR2 is YYEEEE. The germline V and J ends were trimmed by 0 bases and 2 bases, with 8 bases remaining between them.

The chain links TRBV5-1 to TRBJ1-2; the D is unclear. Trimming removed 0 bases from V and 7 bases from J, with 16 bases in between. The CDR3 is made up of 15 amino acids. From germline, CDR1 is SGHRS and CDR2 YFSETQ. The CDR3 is CASSLEVPGVSGYTF. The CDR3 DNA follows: TGCGCCAGCAGCTTGGAGGTTCCAGGCGTCTCTGGCTACACCTTC. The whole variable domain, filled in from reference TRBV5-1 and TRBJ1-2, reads KAGVTQTPRYLIKTRGQQVTLSCSPISGHRSVSWYQQTPGQGLQFLFEYFSETQRNKGNFPGRFSGRQFSNSRSEMNVSTLELGDSALYLCASSLEVPGVSGYTFGSGTRLTVV.

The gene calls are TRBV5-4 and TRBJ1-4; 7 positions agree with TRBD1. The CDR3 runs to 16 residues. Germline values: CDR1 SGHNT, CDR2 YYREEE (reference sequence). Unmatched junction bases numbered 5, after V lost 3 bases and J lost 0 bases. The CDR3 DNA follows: TGTGCCAGCAGCTCGGGGACAGACCCAACTAATGAAAAACTGTTTTTT. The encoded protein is CASSSGTDPTNEKLFF.